The 7 T cell receptor beta chains in this list originate from one sample, sequenced in a study of cytomegalovirus exposure and HLA in healthy donors. The PCR made use of 60 Vbeta and 13 Jbeta primers. Repertoires were generated with immunoSEQ multiplex PCR, while TCRdb's copy carries only in-frame clones and drops some. The sample includes roughly 140,000 clones, roughly four fifths of them seen just once. Input material: PBMCs. Every receptor here comes from a man aged 40-49 years in good health and CMV-seropositive.

This chain joins TRBV5-1 and TRBJ1-1; 8 bases map to TRBD1. The CDR3 contains 15 residues. The germline gives CDR1 SGHRS, CDR2 YFSETQ. After removal of 4 bases from V and 1 base from J, the junction contained 6 bases not matched to a gene. CDR3 region: CASSDYGTGNTEAFF. The CDR3 DNA is TGCGCCAGCAGCGACTACGGGACAGGGAACACTGAAGCTTTCTTT.

Turning to this clone: One junction end does not reproduce the germline sequence, and a read error may be involved. CDR3 nucleotides: TGTGCCAGCAGCTTCAGGGCCCAAGAGACCCGGTACTTC. Translation: CASSFRAQETRYF. V is TRBV7-9 and J is TRBJ2-5; possible D gene TRBD1, 5 bases. There are 13 residues in the CDR3. Germline V gives CDR1 SEHNR, CDR2 FQNEAQ (reference sequence). The full variable domain, its missing parts supplied by reference TRBV7-9 and TRBJ2-5, is DTGVSQNPRHKITKRGQNVTFRCDPISEHNRLYWYRQTLGQGPEFLTYFQNEAQLEKSRLLSDRFSAERPKGSFSTLEIQRTEQGDSAMYLCASSFRAQETRYFGPGTRLLVL.

This rearrangement joins TRBV7-6 to TRBJ1-4; 10 nucleotides match TRBD1. Germline CDR1 is SGHVS and CDR2 is FNYEAQ. With 1 base clipped from V and 8 bases from J, the junction kept 4 bases outside the gene matches. CDR3 length: 15 amino acids. The CDR3 loop reads CASSLEDRGWEKLFF. For the CDR3, the DNA is TGTGCCAGCAGCTTAGAGGACAGGGGGTGGGAAAAACTGTTTTTT.

The V call is TRBV15, the J call TRBJ1-6; TRBD1 agrees at 8 bases. There are 13 residues in the CDR3. With 1 base clipped from V and 15 bases from J, the junction kept 5 bases outside the gene matches. The germline CDR1 and CDR2 sequences are LNHNV and YYDKDF (reference sequence). CDR3 amino acids: CATSRVKDRDLHF. The CDR3 DNA reads as TGTGCCACCAGCAGAGTGAAGGACAGGGACCTCCACTTT.

V is TRBV15 and J is TRBJ2-7, with 8 bases that match TRBD1. The germline V gene has CDR1 LNHNV and CDR2 YYDKDF (reference sequence). V was clipped by 1 base and J by 6 bases; unmatched bases: 8. This CDR3 is 15 amino acids long. CDR3 region: CATSRAMTGVGEQYF. Here the CDR3 DNA reads TGTGCCACCAGCAGAGCCATGACAGGGGTCGGCGAGCAGTACTTC.

The J gene is TRBJ1-5, the V gene TRBV6-4; tentatively, D is TRBD1 (5 bases). V dropped 5 bases and J dropped 4 bases, with 9 bases sitting between them. Germline assignment: CDR1 MRHNA and CDR2 SNTAGT. This CDR3 is 13 amino acids long. CDR3 coding DNA: TGTGCCAGCAGTTTGGACATGAATCAGCCCCAGCATTTT. As protein: CASSLDMNQPQHF.

V and J are TRBV5-1 and TRBJ2-2; D is ambiguous. This CDR3 is 14 amino acids long. Germline V CDR1 and CDR2: SGHRS, YFSETQ. V was shortened by 4 bases and J by 2 bases, with 9 bases between the two germline ends. CDR3 sequence: CASSPSVNTGELFF. CDR3 bases: TGCGCCAGCAGCCCAAGCGTAAACACCGGGGAGCTGTTTTTT.